A selection of T cell receptor beta chains follows, all from one sample in a study of shared clonotypes between healthy human individuals. Some clones are missing from TCRdb's copy, which holds only in-frame ones; the method was immunoSEQ multiplex PCR. Of millions of clones listed, 85% to 95% were seen once; the top ten hold around 0.14%. The sequencing input was naive CD4+ T cells sorted from blood. The receptors here all came from a man between 18 and 29 years old in good health. The CDR3 runs from the conserved cysteine through the conserved F or W. Each record gives: D gene, J gene, V gene, clone size, CDR3 DNA, CDR3 protein. A D gene is named only where the DNA matches it firmly. Clone size is given for some rows only: seen once, a few or many times, or a class if the clone is expanded.

NA TRBJ1-5 TRBV2 NA TGTGCCAGCAGCAGAGGAGGGAACCAGCCCCAGCATTTT CASSRGGNQPQHF
NA TRBJ2-2 TRBV28 once TGTGCCAGCAGTACACCCCCACCAGGGAACCCGAACACCGGGGAGCTGTTTTTT CASSTPPPGNPNTGELFF
NA TRBJ1-1 TRBV4-1 NA TGCGCCAGCAGCCAAAGAATGGTAGCCACTGAAGCTTTCTTT CASSQRMVATEAFF
NA TRBJ2-1 TRBV15 NA TGTGCCACCAGCAGAAGGGATGAGCAGTTCTTC CATSRRDEQFF
TRBD2 TRBJ2-3 TRBV10-3 NA TGTGCCATCGCGGGGGGCGAGAATACGCAGTATTTT CAIAGGENTQYF
NA TRBJ1-5 TRBV21-1 NA TGTGCCAGCAGCAAAAGGGACAGGTGTATTAGCAATCAGCCCCAGCATTTT CASSKRDRCISNQPQHF
TRBD2 TRBJ2-1 TRBV5-1 NA TGCGCCAGCATGTCCAGCGGGACCCTCCCCTCCTACAATGAGCAGTTCTTC CASMSSGTLPSYNEQFF
NA TRBJ2-7 TRBV20-1 NA TGCAGTGCTACAGAATACTACGAGCAGTACTTC CSATEYYEQYF
NA TRBJ2-7 TRBV11-2 NA TGTGCCAGCGGGAGACAGTCCTACGAGCAGTACTTC CASGRQSYEQYF
TRBD1 TRBJ2-3 TRBV2 NA TGTGCCAGCAGTGAGTTCCGGGACAGGGGAACAGATACGCAGTATTTT CASSEFRDRGTDTQYF
NA TRBJ2-7 TRBV7-2 NA TGTGCCAGCACCGTGACTAGCTCCTACGAGCAGTACTTC CASTVTSSYEQYF
NA TRBJ1-5 TRBV2 NA TGTGCCAGCAGGTCGACAGAGACCCGGCCCCAGCATTTT CASRSTETRPQHF
NA TRBJ1-6 TRBV5-4 NA TGTGCCAGCAGCCAAGACAGCACAAGCTCCTATAATTCACCCCTCCACTTT CASSQDSTSSYNSPLHF
TRBD1 TRBJ2-7 TRBV10-3 NA TGTGCCATCAGTGAGGAGACAGGGGGCACCTACGAGCAGTACTTC CAISEETGGTYEQYF
NA TRBJ2-1 TRBV11-2 once TGTGCCAGCAGCTTAGCTGGGGTAAATGAGCAGTTCTTC CASSLAGVNEQFF
TRBD1 TRBJ1-4 TRBV7-8 NA TGTGCCAGCAGCTTGCGTGGGGACAGTGTGAATGAAAAACTGTTTTTT CASSLRGDSVNEKLFF
NA TRBJ2-2 TRBV7-2 NA TGTGCCAGCAGCTTAACTGCAGGTACCCGGGAAACCGGGGAGCTGTTTTTT CASSLTAGTRETGELFF
NA TRBJ1-5 TRBV29-1 few TGCAGCGTCAGACAGAACAATCAGCCCCAGCATTTT CSVRQNNQPQHF